This T cell receptor (beta chain) came from a study of regulatory T cells in long-lasting Graves disease. Study findings and constraints: There were preferences for TRBV28, TRBJ1-2 and TRBJ2-5 in persistent disease. Those with persistent disease had in common more public clonotypes (fewer than 3,000) than new patients (roughly 930).

Germline trimming cut 1 base from V and 3 bases from J; bases unmatched to any gene: 16. Germline V gene data show CDR1 as SGHRS and CDR2 as YFSETQ. This CDR3 is 20 amino acids long. Through Arm-PCR of CDR3 regions and iRepertoire HTBI primers, TCR beta libraries were built. Original data processing: Across all samples, about 59 TRBV segments and around 14 TRBJ segments were identified. TCRdb re-derived calls from the multiplex PCR reads in MiXCR, one entry per CDR3 protein. TCRdb, not the authors, supplied the V and J calls. The sample holds fewer than 650,000 distinct CDR3 sequences, about 15% seen once. Described time point: newly diagnosed GD, antithyroid drugs for less than 3 months. PBMCs provided the RNA from which the TCR library was made. Each of the patients was recruited from an endocrinology department situated in Xi'an, China. Of note for this clonotype: Its target is unknown.

These same data were also listed under a study on T cells in Graves' hyperthyroidism and ophthalmopathy.

The sequence was obtained from a man between 18 and 35 years old with Graves disease. The chain employs TRBV5-1 and TRBJ2-1; TRBD1 matches at 10 bases. The source was peripheral blood mononuclear cells (PBMCs), collected at new diagnosis, from a patient treated with antithyroid drugs. In DNA form, the CDR3 reads TGCGCCAGCAGCTTGAGGGGGACAGGGGAGGTGGGGGAAAACTACAATGAGCAGTTCTTC. It is translated as CASSLRGTGEVGENYNEQFF.